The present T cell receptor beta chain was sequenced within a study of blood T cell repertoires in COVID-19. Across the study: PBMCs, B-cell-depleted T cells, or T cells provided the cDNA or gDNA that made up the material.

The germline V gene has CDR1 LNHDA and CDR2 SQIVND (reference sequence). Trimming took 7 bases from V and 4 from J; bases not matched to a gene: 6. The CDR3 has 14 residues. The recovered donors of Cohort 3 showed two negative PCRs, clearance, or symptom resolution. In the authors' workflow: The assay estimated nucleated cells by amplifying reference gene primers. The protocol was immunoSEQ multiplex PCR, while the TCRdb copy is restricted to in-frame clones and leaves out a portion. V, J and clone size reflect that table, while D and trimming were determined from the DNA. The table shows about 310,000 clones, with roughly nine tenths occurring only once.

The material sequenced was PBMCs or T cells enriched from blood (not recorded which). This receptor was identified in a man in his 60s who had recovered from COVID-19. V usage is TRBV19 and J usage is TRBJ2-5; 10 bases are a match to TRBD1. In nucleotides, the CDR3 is TGTGCCAGTACCGACAGGGGGCGCGGAGAGACCCAGTACTTC. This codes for CASTDRGRGETQYF.